The next 22 T cell receptor beta chains were all read from a single sample in a study of regulatory T cells in long-lasting Graves disease (dated by TCRdb to about 2021). Libraries were constructed by multiplex PCR. The sequencer listed for this sample is Illumina HiSeq 4000. iRepertoire HTBI primers and Arm-PCR amplification of CDR3 regions were used to construct TCR beta libraries. TCRdb applied fastp at Q25 and MiXCR to the public reads, then kept only in-frame beta chains. CDR3 protein sequences are deduplicated, and each keeps its most common genes and DNA. The sample contains 300,000 to 450,000 distinct CDR3 sequences, about 14% of them found a single time. The ten largest clones capture 22% of the sample. The time point label for this specimen denotes: newly diagnosed GD, antithyroid drugs for less than 3 months. RNA was extracted from PBMCs in TRIzol for both TCR sequencing and RNA sequencing.

This material consisted of peripheral blood mononuclear cells (PBMCs), taken at new diagnosis, from a patient treated with antithyroid drugs. The receptors stem from a female donor with Graves disease.

This clonotype was counted ten times or more. The rearrangement joins TRBV12-3 or TRBV12-4 to TRBJ1-5; D unresolved. The CDR3 runs 14 residues. V shed 2 bases and J shed 4 bases, with 9 bases lying between them. CDR3 loop: CASSLTRANQPQHF. The CDR3 DNA is TGTGCCAGCAGTTTAACGAGGGCAAATCAGCCCCAGCATTTT.

This clonotype was detected ten times or more. The V gene is TRBV6-5, the J gene TRBJ1-5; D unresolved. V lost 0 bases and J lost 6, with 12 bases in between. The CDR3 consists of 15 residues. Germline V gene sequence: CDR1 MNHEY, CDR2 SVGAGI. The CDR3 DNA sequence: TGTGCCAGCAGTTACTCGTTTCTATTGGGTCAGCCCCAGCATTTT. Its protein is CASSYSFLLGQPQHF.

This clonotype has ten or more counts. The chain employs TRBV2 and TRBJ2-7; 12 bases map to TRBD1. The CDR3 consists of 14 residues. The V gene's germline CDR1 is SNHLY and CDR2 FYNNEI. V lost 11 bases to trimming and J lost 4 bases; unmatched junction nucleotides: 9. CDR3 in DNA: TGTGCCTTATCAGGGACAGGGGGCATTTACGAGCAGTACTTC. Protein sequence: CALSGTGGIYEQYF.

This clonotype was found many times. V gene TRBV13 combines with J gene TRBJ2-3; D unclear. Germline CDR1 is PRHDT and CDR2 is FYEKMQ (reference sequence). This CDR3 is built from 11 residues. Trimming removed 5 bases from V and 8 bases from J, with 8 bases in between. CDR3 residues: CASSVLGTQYF. The CDR3 DNA reads TGTGCCAGCAGCGTTCTAGGTACGCAGTATTTT.

This clonotype was detected ten times or more. This sequence joins TRBV9 and TRBJ2-5; D is unclear. There are 14 residues in the CDR3. CDR1 SGDLS and CDR2 YYNGEE come from the germline V gene. With 3 bases removed from V and 5 bases from J, the gap between germline ends came to 14 bases. Here the CDR3 reads CASSGDGRPETQYF. The CDR3 DNA reads as TGTGCCAGCAGCGGTGACGGTCGTCCGGAGACCCAGTACTTC.

This chain joins TRBV20-1 and TRBJ2-5; 7 positions agree with TRBD2. Losses at the gene ends were 3 bases for V and 1 base for J; bases not matched to a gene: 8. This CDR3 is 15 amino acids long. Looked up from germline, CDR1 is DFQATT and CDR2 is SNEGSKA (reference sequence). The CDR3 sequence: CSARSSSSGQETQYF. DNA of the CDR3: TGCAGTGCTAGGTCCTCTTCTAGCGGCCAAGAGACCCAGTACTTC.

This clonotype was detected ten times or more. The V and J genes are TRBV7-2 and TRBJ2-7; D is undetermined. Trimming took off 4 bases at V and 2 bases at J, with 12 bases between the two ends. Per germline, CDR1 SGHTA and CDR2 FQGNSA. The CDR3 sequence is 14 residues long. CDR3 loop: CASSSVTGTYEQYF. For the CDR3, the DNA is TGTGCCAGCAGCTCCGTCACCGGTACCTACGAGCAGTACTTC.

The gene calls are TRBV19 and TRBJ2-7; 7 bases fit TRBD1. Trimming took 5 bases from V and 6 from J; bases not matched to a gene: 4. CDR3 length equals 12 residues. CDR1 is LNHDA and CDR2 is SQIVND in the germline V gene (reference sequence). The CDR3 loop reads CASSSDRVEQYF. CDR3 DNA: TGTGCCAGTAGTTCCGACAGGGTCGAGCAGTACTTC. The entire variable domain, with the rest obtained from reference TRBV19 and TRBJ2-7, is as follows: DGGITQSPKYLFRKEGQNVTLSCEQNLNHDAMYWYRQDPGQGLRLIYYSQIVNDFQKGDIAEGYSVSREKKESFPLTVTSAQKNPTAFYLCASSSDRVEQYFGPGTRLTVT.

With regard to this clonotype: This may be a read error: a much more frequent sequence differs by one nucleotide. V is TRBV28 and J is TRBJ1-4; D unresolved. The germline V gene has CDR1 MDHEN and CDR2 SYDVKM. There are 15 residues in the CDR3. The CDR3 DNA reads TGTACCAGCAGTTTCCCAAGTGCAACTAATGAAAAACTGTTTTTT. It is translated as CTSSFPSATNEKLFF.

This clonotype was observed many times. The chain carries TRBV4-1 and TRBJ2-1; D may be TRBD1 (5 bases). V was pared by 3 bases and J by 4 bases, with 19 bases between. CDR3 length equals 17 residues. CDR1 is MGHRA and CDR2 is YSYEKL in the germline V gene. The CDR3 sequence is CASSHLLRTPRYNEQFF. CDR3 nucleotide sequence: TGCGCCAGCAGCCATCTCCTCCGGACACCCCGTTACAATGAGCAGTTCTTC.

This clonotype was counted between two and nine times. The genes are TRBV7-9 and TRBJ2-1; TRBD1 is a possible D gene (6 bases). The length of the CDR3 is 17 residues. V was clipped by 3 bases and J by 6 bases, with 21 bases between them. Germline CDR1 is SEHNR and CDR2 is FQNEAQ (reference sequence). In DNA, the CDR3 is TGTGCCAGCAGCTTTAGGTTTTCAGGGGTGAATCCCAATGAGCAGTTCTTC. The encoded protein is CASSFRFSGVNPNEQFF.

This clonotype was counted ten times or more. The CDR3 region has the DNA TGTGCCAGCAGCCGACTCGACAGGGGGGGAAATGGCTACACCTTC. Translated: CASSRLDRGGNGYTF. The chain recombines TRBV14 with TRBJ1-2, with 9 bases that match TRBD1. The V segment lost 4 bases and the J segment 6 bases; nucleotides outside the gene matches: 9. The CDR3 runs 15 residues. Germline V lookup: CDR1 SGHDN, CDR2 FVKESK.

V usage is TRBV5-5 and J usage is TRBJ2-5; 9 bases map to TRBD1. Per germline, CDR1 SGHKS and CDR2 YYEKEE (reference sequence). This CDR3 spans 14 amino acids. J was trimmed by 4 bases and V by 5 bases; bases with no gene match: 6. CDR3 amino acids: CASSGRQGGETQYF. The CDR3 DNA reads TGTGCCAGCAGTGGTCGACAGGGGGGAGAGACCCAGTACTTC.

This clonotype was observed at least ten times. The chain carries TRBV14 and TRBJ2-1; 8 bases are shared with TRBD1. The CDR3 contains 14 residues. The V and J ends lost 4 bases and 8 bases, in that order; junction bases with no gene match: 7. Germline V gene sequence: CDR1 SGHDN, CDR2 FVKESK. CDR3 nucleotides: TGTGCCAGCAGCCCCCGAGACAGGGGACATGAGCAGTTCTTC. Translation: CASSPRDRGHEQFF.

The chain employs TRBV24-1 and TRBJ2-1, with 8 nucleotides matching TRBD2. Germline lookup yields CDR1 KGHDR and CDR2 SFDVKD. The CDR3 consists of 16 residues. J was trimmed by 5 bases and V by 3 bases; bases with no gene match: 8. The CDR3 nucleotides are TGTGCCACCAGTGATGTGTTGGTTAGCGGGAACAATGAGCAGTTCTTC. The encoded protein is CATSDVLVSGNNEQFF.

This clonotype was seen repeatedly, ten times or more. This chain uses TRBV7-9 with TRBJ2-3; 10 bases line up with TRBD2. The V and J ends lost 11 bases and 2 bases, in that order; junction bases with no gene match: 10. CDR3 size: 15 residues. Germline V gives CDR1 SEHNR, CDR2 FQNEAQ (reference sequence). In nucleotides, the CDR3 is TGTGCCGTGACGCGACTAGCGGGCGACACAGATACGCAGTATTTT. Protein product: CAVTRLAGDTDTQYF. Full variable domain (rest looked up from reference TRBV7-9 and TRBJ2-3): DTGVSQNPRHKITKRGQNVTFRCDPISEHNRLYWYRQTLGQGPEFLTYFQNEAQLEKSRLLSDRFSAERPKGSFSTLEIQRTEQGDSAMYLCAVTRLAGDTDTQYFGPGTRLTVL.

V and J are TRBV19 and TRBJ1-4, with TRBD1 matching over 11 bases. This CDR3 spans 16 amino acids. Germline V gives CDR1 LNHDA, CDR2 SQIVND (reference sequence). Written as DNA, the CDR3 is TGTACCGGCCCGGGACAGGGGGATCAATCTAATGAAAAACTGTTTTTT. This encodes CTGPGQGDQSNEKLFF.

This clonotype was detected many times. V is TRBV5-6 and J is TRBJ2-7, with TRBD1 identical over 7 bases. Trimming removed 2 bases from V and 6 bases from J; junction bases left unmatched: 17. This CDR3 region has 17 residues. Germline V gives CDR1 SGHDT, CDR2 YYEEEE. CDR3 sequence reads: CASSFWWATGLPSEQYF. The CDR3 DNA reads as TGTGCCAGCAGCTTCTGGTGGGCGACAGGGCTTCCCAGCGAGCAGTACTTC.

This clonotype appeared many times. The V and J genes are TRBV28 and TRBJ2-1; D call uncertain. Between the trimmed V and J ends, which lost 7 bases and 6 bases, there was a span of 16 bases. There are 14 residues in the CDR3. Germline CDR1 and CDR2: MDHEN and SYDVKM. The CDR3 here is CASTLGKWGNEQFF. The CDR3, as DNA: TGTGCCAGCACCCTGGGAAAGTGGGGCAATGAGCAGTTCTTC.

This rearrangement joins TRBV19 to TRBJ1-2; a possible D gene is TRBD1 (5 bases). The CDR3 consists of 12 residues. The V gene's germline CDR1 is LNHDA and CDR2 SQIVND (reference sequence). The ends were cut back, 5 bases at V and 7 bases at J, with 11 bases in the middle. The CDR3 loop reads CASSQRGCGYTF. The CDR3 region has the DNA TGTGCCAGTAGTCAGAGGGGCTGTGGCTACACCTTC.

In its sample, this clonotype was seen many times. The V gene is TRBV7-9, the J gene TRBJ2-1; perhaps TRBD1 as D (5 bases). From germline, CDR1 is SEHNR and CDR2 FQNEAQ (reference sequence). This CDR3 is built from 14 residues. V lost 4 bases and J 8 bases, leaving 15 bases between the germline ends. CDR3 region: CASSSPTVRDEQFF. CDR3 in DNA: TGTGCCAGCAGCTCCCCGACAGTTCGCGATGAGCAGTTCTTC.

Turning to this clonotype: Given the absence of the conserved phenylalanine or tryptophan at the CDR3 end, a read error is likely. The chain has TRBV6-2 or TRBV6-3 and TRBJ1-1; D unclear. The length of the CDR3 is 13 residues. Germline V gene sequence: CDR1 MNHEY, CDR2 SVGEGT. The CDR3 DNA is TGCGCCAGCAGAATTGGGGTGAACACTGAAGCTTTCGTT. Translation: CASRIGVNTEAFV.